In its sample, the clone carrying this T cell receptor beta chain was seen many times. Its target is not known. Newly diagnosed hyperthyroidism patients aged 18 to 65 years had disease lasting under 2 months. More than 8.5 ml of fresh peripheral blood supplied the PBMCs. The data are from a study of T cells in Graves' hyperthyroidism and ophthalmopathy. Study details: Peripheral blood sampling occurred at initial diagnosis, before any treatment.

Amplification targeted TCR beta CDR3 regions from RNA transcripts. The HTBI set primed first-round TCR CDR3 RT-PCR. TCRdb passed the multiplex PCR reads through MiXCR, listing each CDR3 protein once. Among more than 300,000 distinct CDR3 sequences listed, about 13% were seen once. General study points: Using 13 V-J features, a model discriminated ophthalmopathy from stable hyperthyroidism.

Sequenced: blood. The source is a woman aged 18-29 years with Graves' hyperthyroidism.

The CDR3 loop is CSVDGYNEQFF. The CDR3 nucleotides are TGCAGCGTCGACGGATACAATGAGCAGTTCTTC. The V gene is TRBV20-1, the J gene TRBJ2-1; D is unresolved. CDR3 length equals 11 residues. Per germline, CDR1 DFQATT and CDR2 SNEGSKA (reference sequence).